This entry features one TCR beta chain sequence. This record belongs to a study of T cell changes during pregnancy in multiple sclerosis. Profiled with immunoSEQ multiplex PCR; TCRdb holds only in-frame clones, not every one. The data show 30,000 to 40,000 clones, with approximately 86% seen just once and 7.9% held by the top ten. The CDR3 totals 13 residues. Germline CDR1 reads SSHAT; CDR2 reads FNYEAQ (reference sequence). J lost 4 bases, V lost 5 bases, and 5 bases had no gene match. Sequencing used CD8+ T cells from peripheral blood mononuclear cells, obtained before pregnancy. The chain combines TRBV7-7 with TRBJ2-7, with TRBD2 matching over 7 bases. This TCR was sampled from a female donor with multiple sclerosis, enrolled in a pregnancy study. The CDR3 region is CASSLGLSYEQYF. CDR3 DNA: TGTGCCAGCAGCCTGGGACTATCGTACGAGCAGTACTTC. Together with reference TRBV7-7 and TRBJ2-7, the CDR3 gives the full variable domain: GAGVSQSPRYKVTKRGQDVTLRCDPISSHATLYWYQQALGQGPEFLTYFNYEAQPDKSGLPSDRFSAERPEGSISTLTIQRTEQRDSAMYRCASSLGLSYEQYFGPGTRLTVT.